The T cell receptor (beta chain) described here comes from a study of CD8 T cells in cerebrospinal fluid in Alzheimer's disease. The CDR3 has 16 amino acids. The germline V gene has CDR1 SGHTA and CDR2 FQGTGA. TCRdb reworked the 10x single-cell sequencing reads into one entry per CDR3 protein, no DNA. In all, the sample yields about 1,100 distinct CDR3 sequences. Note on this clonotype: No antigen is known for it.

Study results and caveats: Patients with mild cognitive impairment or Alzheimer's disease had a larger top CSF clone percentage than controls.

This chain uses TRBV7-3 with TRBJ2-6. The sequenced sample was cerebrospinal fluid. The sequence was collected from a human donor in good health. This CDR3 is CASSPVGISGANVLTF.